This T cell receptor beta chain was sequenced in a study of shared clonotypes between healthy human individuals. In the study overall: CD8 memory received one plate per donor, CD8 naive two, CD4 memory three and CD4 naive three.

Naive CD8 populations comprised CD45RO-negative cells positively selected for CCR7, excluding terminally differentiated effector memory CD45RA+ cells. Healthy and HIV-negative, the adult donors had no recent acute infections or vaccinations. The authors split each subset's genomic DNA evenly across several immunoSEQ plates. Assay: immunoSEQ multiplex PCR; the TCRdb copy retains only in-frame clones and omits some. The data show 1.5 million to 2.5 million clones, less than 95% seen once. Points on this clone: What it binds is unknown.

The CDR3 is 18 amino acids. The study's findings and limits: Represented genetic and exposure-history diversity was restricted by having few donors.

The TCR comes from a man between 18 and 35 years old in good health. Material: naive CD8+ T cells sorted from blood. The chain recombines TRBV21-1 with TRBJ1-2; no DNA check was done on the table's D call, TRBD1. TRBV21-1 is deemed a pseudogene. DNA for the CDR3: TGTGCCAGCAGAGGGGGCGGACAGGGCGTCTCCGGAATATATGGCTACACCTTC. This sequence encodes CASRGGGQGVSGIYGYTF.